These T cell receptor beta chains were read from a single sample in a study of T-cell memory formation after mild COVID-19. Each CDR3 protein is one row after TCRdb ran MiXCR on the 5' RACE reads. The sample shows around 370,000 distinct CDR3 sequences, 20% to 25% of them seen only once. The sequenced sample consisted of PBMCs or a T cell subset sorted from them (not recorded which). All receptors derive from an adult woman who had mild COVID-19 (a few samples of this study predate the infection). Cell type and time point are not known. Each CDR3 is given with its conserved first and last residue. A D gene is named only where the DNA matches it firmly. The size entry is marked missing in some rows and otherwise reads once, few, many or a size class.

length	V	D	J	size	CDR3	DNA
15	TRBV20-1	-	TRBJ1-3	-	CSAGDRPGKGNTIYF	TGCAGTGCTGGGGACCGCCCAGGGAAGGGAAACACCATATATTTT
15	TRBV2	-	TRBJ1-5	-	CASGSQGHSNQPQHF	TGTGCCAGCGGCTCACAGGGCCATAGCAATCAGCCCCAGCATTTT
16	TRBV5-1	-	TRBJ2-7	few	CASSLMNRNTPYEQYF	TGCGCCAGCAGCTTGATGAACAGGAATACCCCCTACGAGCAGTACTTC
14	TRBV18	-	TRBJ2-3	few	CASSQGPVTDTQYF	TGTGCCAGCTCACAGGGCCCGGTCACAGATACGCAGTATTTT
15	TRBV5-5	-	TRBJ2-3	few	CASTLEWASTDTQYF	TGTGCCAGCACCCTGGAGTGGGCTAGCACAGATACGCAGTATTTT
11	TRBV6-2/TRBV6-3	TRBD2	TRBJ2-7	-	CSSGVSYEQYF	TGTTCTAGCGGGGTCTCCTACGAGCAGTACTTC
14	TRBV12-3/TRBV12-4	-	TRBJ1-1	once	CASRIPGGRNEAFF	TGTGCCAGCAGAATCCCAGGCGGGAGGAATGAAGCTTTCTTT
17	TRBV7-9	TRBD2	TRBJ2-5	-	CASSPPNSGGGQETQYF	TGTGCCAGCAGCCCACCGAATAGCGGGGGAGGCCAAGAGACCCAGTACTTC
14	TRBV12-3/TRBV12-4	-	TRBJ1-5	-	CASRGDTSNQPQHF	TGTGCCAGCAGAGGAGACACCAGCAATCAGCCCCAGCATTTT
14	TRBV7-3	-	TRBJ2-1	few	CASSLIEGINEQFF	TGTGCCAGCAGCTTAATCGAGGGTATCAATGAGCAGTTCTTC
17	TRBV25-1	-	TRBJ1-1	few	CASSEVAGAKGITEAFF	TGTGCCAGCAGTGAGGTGGCGGGGGCGAAAGGAATAACTGAAGCTTTCTTT
14	TRBV11-1	-	TRBJ1-1	-	CASSSDRINTEAFF	TGTGCCAGCAGCTCCGACAGAATTAACACTGAAGCTTTCTTT
12	TRBV4-2	-	TRBJ2-3	many	CASSQVGDTQYF	TGTGCCAGCAGCCAAGTCGGGGATACGCAGTATTTT
15	TRBV6-5	TRBD1	TRBJ2-7	few	CASSYRDRGNYEQYF	TGTGCCAGCAGTTACCGGGACAGGGGGAACTACGAGCAGTACTTC
12	TRBV12-3/TRBV12-4	-	TRBJ2-7	-	CASSFGVGEQYF	TGTGCCAGCAGTTTCGGGGTTGGCGAGCAGTACTTC